The 3 T cell receptor beta chains below all came from one sample that was sequenced in a study of blood T cell repertoires in COVID-19. The repertoire was sequenced with immunoSEQ multiplex PCR; TCRdb's copy has only in-frame clones and lacks some. The sample lists under 200,000 clones, roughly 88% occurring once. Sequenced: PBMCs or T cells enriched from blood (not recorded which). Source of these receptors: a woman aged 60-70 years who had recovered from COVID-19.

On this clone: The germline gene is not matched at one end of the junction; a read error may be the cause. The V gene is TRBV19, the J gene TRBJ2-2; D possibly corresponds to TRBD2 (5 bases). The CDR3 has 13 amino acids. Germline CDR1 and CDR2: LNHDA and SQIVND (reference sequence). CDR3 nucleotides: TGTGCCAGTAGTATACGGACTCCCGGAGAGCTGTTTTTT. Translation: CASSIRTPGELFF.

V is TRBV28 and J is TRBJ1-1; 7 bases line up with TRBD1. With 6 bases clipped from V and 9 bases from J, the junction kept 7 bases outside the gene matches. The CDR3 consists of 12 residues. The germline gives CDR1 MDHEN, CDR2 SYDVKM. The CDR3 protein is CASSPATGKAFF. Here the CDR3 DNA reads TGTGCCAGCAGCCCCGCGACAGGGAAAGCTTTCTTT. The variable domain in full, completed from reference TRBV28 and TRBJ1-1, reads DVKVTQSSRYLVKRTGEKVFLECVQDMDHENMFWYRQDPGLGLRLIYFSYDVKMKEKGDIPEGYSVSREKKERFSLILESASTNQTSMYLCASSPATGKAFFGQGTRLTVV.

This chain links TRBV10-3 with TRBJ2-1; TRBD1 agrees at 7 bases. CDR1 is ENHRY, CDR2 SYGVKD, per germline. The V segment lost 6 bases and the J segment 4 bases; nucleotides outside the gene matches: 9. This CDR3 region has 15 residues. CDR3 in DNA: TGTGCCATCAGGTCGACAGGGCTTGGGTACAATGAGCAGTTCTTC. This translates into CAIRSTGLGYNEQFF.